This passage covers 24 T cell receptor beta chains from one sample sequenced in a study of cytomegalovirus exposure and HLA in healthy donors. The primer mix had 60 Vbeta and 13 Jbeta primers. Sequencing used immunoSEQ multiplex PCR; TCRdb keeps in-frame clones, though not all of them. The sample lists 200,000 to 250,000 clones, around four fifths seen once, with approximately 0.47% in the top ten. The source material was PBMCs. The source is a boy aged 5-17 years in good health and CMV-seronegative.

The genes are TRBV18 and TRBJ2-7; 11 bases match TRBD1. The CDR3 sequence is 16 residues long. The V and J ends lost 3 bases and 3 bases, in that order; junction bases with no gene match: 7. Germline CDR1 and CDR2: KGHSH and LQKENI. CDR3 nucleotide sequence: TGTGCCAGCTCACCGCTAGGACAGGGGGCAGGCTACGAGCAGTACTTC. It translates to CASSPLGQGAGYEQYF.

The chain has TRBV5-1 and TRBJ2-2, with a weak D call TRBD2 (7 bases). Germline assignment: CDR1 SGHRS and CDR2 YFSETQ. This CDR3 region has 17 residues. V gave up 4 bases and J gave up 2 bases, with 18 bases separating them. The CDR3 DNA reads TGCGCCAGCAGCCCCCCTCTTGCGGGGGCAAACACCGGGGAGCTGTTTTTT. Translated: CASSPPLAGANTGELFF. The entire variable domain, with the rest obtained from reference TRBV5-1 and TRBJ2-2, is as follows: KAGVTQTPRYLIKTRGQQVTLSCSPISGHRSVSWYQQTPGQGLQFLFEYFSETQRNKGNFPGRFSGRQFSNSRSEMNVSTLELGDSALYLCASSPPLAGANTGELFFGEGSRLTVL.

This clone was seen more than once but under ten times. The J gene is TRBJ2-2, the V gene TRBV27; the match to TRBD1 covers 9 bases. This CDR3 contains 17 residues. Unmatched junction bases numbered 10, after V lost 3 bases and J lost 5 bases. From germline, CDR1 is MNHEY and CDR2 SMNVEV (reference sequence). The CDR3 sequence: CASSFSGTGTTTGELFF. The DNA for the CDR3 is TGTGCCAGCAGTTTCTCCGGGACAGGGACCACGACCGGGGAGCTGTTTTTT.

In DNA, the CDR3 is TGTGCCAGCAGTCCCACGACAGGGGCTGGAAACACCATATATTTT. Its protein is CASSPTTGAGNTIYF. The chain links TRBV6-5 to TRBJ1-3, with 8 bases matching TRBD1. Germline V gene lookup returns CDR1 MNHEY and CDR2 SVGAGI. Germline trimming cut 5 bases from V and 2 bases from J; bases unmatched to any gene: 5. The CDR3 length is 15 residues.

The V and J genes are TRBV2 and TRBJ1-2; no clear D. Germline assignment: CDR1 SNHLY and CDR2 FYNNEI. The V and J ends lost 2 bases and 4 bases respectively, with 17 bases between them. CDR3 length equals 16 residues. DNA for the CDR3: TGTGCCAGCAGTGAACGCGGGCCCCTAAGGGCCTATGGCTACACCTTC. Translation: CASSERGPLRAYGYTF.

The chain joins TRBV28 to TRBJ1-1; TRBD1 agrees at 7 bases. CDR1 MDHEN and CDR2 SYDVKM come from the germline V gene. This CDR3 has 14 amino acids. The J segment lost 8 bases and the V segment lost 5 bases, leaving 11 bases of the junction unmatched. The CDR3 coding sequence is TGTGCCAGCAGTCTTTTTCACGGGACAGCAGAAGCTTTCTTT. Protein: CASSLFHGTAEAFF.

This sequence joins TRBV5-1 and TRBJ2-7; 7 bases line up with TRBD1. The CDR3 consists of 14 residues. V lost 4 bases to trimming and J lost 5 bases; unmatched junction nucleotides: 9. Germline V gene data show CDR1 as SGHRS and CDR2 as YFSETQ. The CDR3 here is CASSPGTASDEQYF. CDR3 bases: TGCGCCAGCAGCCCGGGGACAGCGAGCGACGAGCAGTACTTC.

This CDR3 reads CASSLEGTGELFF. Written as DNA, the CDR3 is TGCGCCAGCAGCTTGGAGGGGACCGGGGAGCTGTTTTTT. The chain employs TRBV5-1 and TRBJ2-2, with D perhaps TRBD1 (5 bases). CDR1 is SGHRS and CDR2 is YFSETQ in the germline V gene. The V end lost 0 bases, the J end lost 5 bases, and 5 bases lay between the germline ends. The CDR3 contains 13 residues.

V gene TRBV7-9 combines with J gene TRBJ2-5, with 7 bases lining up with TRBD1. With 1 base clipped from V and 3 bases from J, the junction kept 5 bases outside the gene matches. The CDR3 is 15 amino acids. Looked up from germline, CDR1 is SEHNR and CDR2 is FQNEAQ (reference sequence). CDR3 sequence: CASSLDRDREETQYF. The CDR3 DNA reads TGTGCCAGCAGCTTAGACCGGGACAGAGAAGAGACCCAGTACTTC.

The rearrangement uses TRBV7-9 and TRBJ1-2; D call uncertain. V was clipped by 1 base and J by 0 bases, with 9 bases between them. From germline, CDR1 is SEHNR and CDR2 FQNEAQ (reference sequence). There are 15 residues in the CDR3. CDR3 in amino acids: CASSLGLSTNYGYTF. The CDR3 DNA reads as TGTGCCAGCAGCTTAGGTCTAAGTACTAACTATGGCTACACCTTC.

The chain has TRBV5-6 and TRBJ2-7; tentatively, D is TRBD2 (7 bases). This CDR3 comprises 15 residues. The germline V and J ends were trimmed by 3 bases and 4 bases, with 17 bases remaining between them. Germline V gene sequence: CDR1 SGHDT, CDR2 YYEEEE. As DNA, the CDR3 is TGTGCCAGCAGCTCCTTTGGGGGGGGCAAATACGAGCAGTACTTC. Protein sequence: CASSSFGGGKYEQYF.

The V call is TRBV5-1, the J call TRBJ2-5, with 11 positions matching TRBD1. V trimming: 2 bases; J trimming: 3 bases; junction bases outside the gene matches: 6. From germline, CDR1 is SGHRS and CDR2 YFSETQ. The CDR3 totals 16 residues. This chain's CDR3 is CASSFRPGQGEETQYF. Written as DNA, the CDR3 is TGCGCCAGCAGCTTCCGACCGGGACAGGGGGAAGAGACCCAGTACTTC.

The CDR3 spells CASSLVSANTGELFF. The CDR3 DNA sequence: TGTGCCAGCAGCTTAGTATCTGCGAACACCGGGGAGCTGTTTTTT. This chain joins TRBV7-2 and TRBJ2-2, with no clear D. CDR3 length: 15 amino acids. V was clipped by 1 base and J by 0 bases, with 6 bases between them. Germline loops: CDR1 SGHTA, CDR2 FQGNSA.

CDR3 sequence reads: CAISVTSGTYEQYF. CDR3 nucleotides: TGTGCCATCAGTGTAACTAGCGGGACCTACGAGCAGTACTTC. The rearrangement uses TRBV10-3 and TRBJ2-7, with TRBD2 matching 10 bases. V lost 4 bases, J lost 2 bases, and 2 bases stayed unmatched. Germline V gene data show CDR1 as ENHRY and CDR2 as SYGVKD. CDR3 size: 14 residues.

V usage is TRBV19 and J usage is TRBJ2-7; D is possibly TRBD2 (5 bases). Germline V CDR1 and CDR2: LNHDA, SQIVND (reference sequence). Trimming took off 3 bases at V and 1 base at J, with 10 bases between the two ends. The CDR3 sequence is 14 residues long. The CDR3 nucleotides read TGTGCCAGTAGTATCCGGGGTTATTCCTACGAGCAGTACTTC. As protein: CASSIRGYSYEQYF.

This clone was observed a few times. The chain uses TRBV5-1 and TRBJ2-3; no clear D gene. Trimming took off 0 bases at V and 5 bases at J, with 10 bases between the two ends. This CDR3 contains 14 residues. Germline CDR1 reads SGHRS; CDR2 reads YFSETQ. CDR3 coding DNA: TGCGCCAGCAGCTTGGGGGCAAGTCGAGATACGCAGTATTTT. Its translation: CASSLGASRDTQYF. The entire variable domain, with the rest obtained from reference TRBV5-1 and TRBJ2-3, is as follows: KAGVTQTPRYLIKTRGQQVTLSCSPISGHRSVSWYQQTPGQGLQFLFEYFSETQRNKGNFPGRFSGRQFSNSRSEMNVSTLELGDSALYLCASSLGASRDTQYFGPGTRLTVL.

The CDR3 DNA reads TGTGCCTGGAGTGCCCCATCCACCCCTTTTAGCAAAAACATTCAGTACTTC. It codes for CAWSAPSTPFSKNIQYF. The rearrangement joins TRBV30 to TRBJ2-4; D is unclear. Deletions cut 1 base from V and 3 bases from J, with 19 bases between. Germline V CDR1 and CDR2: GTSNPN, SVGIG (reference sequence). There are 17 residues in the CDR3.

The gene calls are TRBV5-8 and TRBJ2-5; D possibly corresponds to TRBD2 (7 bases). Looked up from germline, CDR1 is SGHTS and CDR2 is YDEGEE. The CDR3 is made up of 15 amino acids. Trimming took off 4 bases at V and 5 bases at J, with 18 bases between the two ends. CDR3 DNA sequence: TGTGCCAGCAGCCTGGCAGCGGGAAGGGGGGAGACCCAGTACTTC. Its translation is CASSLAAGRGETQYF. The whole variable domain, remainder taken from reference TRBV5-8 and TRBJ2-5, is EAGVTQSPTHLIKTRGQQATLRCSPISGHTSVYWYQQALGLGLQFLLWYDEGEERNRGNFPPRFSGRQFPNYSSELNVNALELEDSALYLCASSLAAGRGETQYFGPGTRLLVL.

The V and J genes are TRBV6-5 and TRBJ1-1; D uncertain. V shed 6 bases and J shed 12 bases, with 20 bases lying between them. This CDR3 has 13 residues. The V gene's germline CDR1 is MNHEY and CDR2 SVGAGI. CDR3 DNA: TGTGCCAGCAGCACCCCCGGTGCCCGGAGTACTTTCTTT. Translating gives CASSTPGARSTFF.

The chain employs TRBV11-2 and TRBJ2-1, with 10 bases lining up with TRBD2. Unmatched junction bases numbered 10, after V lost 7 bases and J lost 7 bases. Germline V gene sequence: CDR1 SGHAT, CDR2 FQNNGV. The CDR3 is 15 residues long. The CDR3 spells CASTLAGALRNEQFF. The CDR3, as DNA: TGTGCCAGCACCCTAGCGGGGGCGTTACGGAATGAGCAGTTCTTC.

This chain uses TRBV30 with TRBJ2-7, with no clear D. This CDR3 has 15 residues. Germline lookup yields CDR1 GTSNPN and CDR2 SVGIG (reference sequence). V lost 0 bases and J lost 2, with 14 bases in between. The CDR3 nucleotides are TGTGCCTGGAGTGTACGCAGGCAGCCAGCCTACGAGCAGTACTTC. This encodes CAWSVRRQPAYEQYF.

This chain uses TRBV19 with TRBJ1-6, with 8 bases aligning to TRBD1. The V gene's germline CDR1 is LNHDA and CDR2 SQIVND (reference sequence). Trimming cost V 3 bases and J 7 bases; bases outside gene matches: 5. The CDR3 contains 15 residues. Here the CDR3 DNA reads TGTGCCAGTAGTATCCCGACAGGGGTGAATTCACCCCTCCACTTT. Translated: CASSIPTGVNSPLHF.

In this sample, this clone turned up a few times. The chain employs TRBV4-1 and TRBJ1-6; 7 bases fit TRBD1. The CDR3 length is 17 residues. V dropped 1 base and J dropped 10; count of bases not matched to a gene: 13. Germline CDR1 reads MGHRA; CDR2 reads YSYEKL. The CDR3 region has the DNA TGCGCCAGCAGCCAAGGGATCCGGGACAGACCCTTATCACCCCTCCACTTT. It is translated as CASSQGIRDRPLSPLHF.

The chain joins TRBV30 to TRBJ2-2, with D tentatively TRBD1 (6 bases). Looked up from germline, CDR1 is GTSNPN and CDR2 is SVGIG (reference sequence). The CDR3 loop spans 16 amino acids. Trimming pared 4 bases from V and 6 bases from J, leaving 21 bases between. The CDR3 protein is CAWKGDDRLVAGELFF. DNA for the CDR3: TGTGCCTGGAAGGGGGACGACAGGTTGGTTGCCGGGGAGCTGTTTTTT.